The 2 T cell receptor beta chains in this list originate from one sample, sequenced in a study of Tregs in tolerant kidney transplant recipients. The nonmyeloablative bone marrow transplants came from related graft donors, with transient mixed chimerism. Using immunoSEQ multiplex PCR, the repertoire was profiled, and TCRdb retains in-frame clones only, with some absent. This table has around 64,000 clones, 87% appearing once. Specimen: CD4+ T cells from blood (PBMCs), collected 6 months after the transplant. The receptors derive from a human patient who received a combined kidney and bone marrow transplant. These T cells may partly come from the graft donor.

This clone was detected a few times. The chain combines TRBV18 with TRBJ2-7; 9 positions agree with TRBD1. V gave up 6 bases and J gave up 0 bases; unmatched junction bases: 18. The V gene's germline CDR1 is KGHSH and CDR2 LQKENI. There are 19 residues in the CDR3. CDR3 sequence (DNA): TGTGCCAGCTCCCAACGCTTGGGGACAGGGCAAGGATCCTCCTACGAGCAGTACTTC. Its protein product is CASSQRLGTGQGSSYEQYF. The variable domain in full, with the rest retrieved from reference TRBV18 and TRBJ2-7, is NAGVMQNPRHLVRRRGQEARLRCSPMKGHSHVYWYRQLPEEGLKFMVYLQKENIIDESGMPKERFSAEFPKEGPSILRIQQVVRGDSAAYFCASSQRLGTGQGSSYEQYFGPGTRLTVT.

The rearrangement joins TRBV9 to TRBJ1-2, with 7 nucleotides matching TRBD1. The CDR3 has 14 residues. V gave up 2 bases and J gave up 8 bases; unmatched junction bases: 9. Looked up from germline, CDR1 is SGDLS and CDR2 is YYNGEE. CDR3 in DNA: TGTGCCAGCAGCGTTACACAGGGGTCGGGGGGCTACACCTTC. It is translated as CASSVTQGSGGYTF.